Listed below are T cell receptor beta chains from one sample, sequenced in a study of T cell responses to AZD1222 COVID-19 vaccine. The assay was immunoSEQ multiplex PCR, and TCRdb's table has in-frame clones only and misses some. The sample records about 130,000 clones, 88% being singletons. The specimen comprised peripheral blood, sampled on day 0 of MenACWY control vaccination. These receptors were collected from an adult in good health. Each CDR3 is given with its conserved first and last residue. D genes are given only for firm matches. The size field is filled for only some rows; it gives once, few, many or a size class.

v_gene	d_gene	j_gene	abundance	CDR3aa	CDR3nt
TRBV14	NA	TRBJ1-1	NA	CASSHMPHTEAFF	TGTGCCAGCAGTCATATGCCCCACACTGAAGCTTTCTTT
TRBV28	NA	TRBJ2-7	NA	CASIRNYEQYF	TGTGCCAGCATACGGAATTACGAGCAGTACTTC
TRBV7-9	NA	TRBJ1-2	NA	CASSLLRDYSYGYTF	TGTGCCAGCAGCCTACTCAGGGACTACAGCTATGGCTACACCTTC
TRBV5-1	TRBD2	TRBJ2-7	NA	CASSLNSGSSYEQYF	TGCGCCAGCAGCTTGAATAGCGGGAGCTCCTACGAGCAGTACTTC
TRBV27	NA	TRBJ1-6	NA	CASRRGPNNSPLHF	TGTGCCAGCAGACGGGGGCCAAATAATTCACCCCTCCACTTT
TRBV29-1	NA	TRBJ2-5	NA	CSVLETQYF	TGCAGCGTTCTGGAGACCCAGTACTTC
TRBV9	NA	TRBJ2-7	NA	CASSVGAGAHYEQYF	TGTGCCAGCAGCGTAGGGGCGGGGGCCCACTACGAGCAGTACTTC
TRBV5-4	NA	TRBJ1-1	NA	CASSLGSPMNTEAFF	TGTGCCAGCAGCTTGGGCTCTCCGATGAACACTGAAGCTTTCTTT
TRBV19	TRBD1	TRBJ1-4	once	CASSKGAANEKLFF	TGTGCCAGTAGCAAGGGGGCTGCTAATGAAAAACTGTTTTTT
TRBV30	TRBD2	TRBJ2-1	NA	CAWRLASGPNNEQFF	TGTGCCTGGAGGTTAGCTAGCGGACCTAACAATGAGCAGTTCTTC
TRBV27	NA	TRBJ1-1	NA	CASSRDRTNTEAFF	TGTGCCAGCAGTCGAGACAGAACTAACACTGAAGCTTTCTTT
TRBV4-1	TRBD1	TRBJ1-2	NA	CASSQEGIGTGGNYGYTF	TGCGCCAGCAGCCAAGAAGGGATCGGGACAGGGGGTAACTATGGCTACACCTTC
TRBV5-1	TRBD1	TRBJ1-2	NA	CASSVTGTDYGYTF	TGCGCCAGCAGCGTAACTGGGACAGACTATGGCTACACCTTC
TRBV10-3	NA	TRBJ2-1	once	CAISDPRRGYNEQFF	TGTGCCATCAGTGACCCCAGGAGGGGTTACAATGAGCAGTTCTTC
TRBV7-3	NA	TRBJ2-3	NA	CASSSGHSPDTQYF	TGTGCCAGCAGCTCTGGACATTCCCCAGATACGCAGTATTTT
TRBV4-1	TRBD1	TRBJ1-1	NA	CASSRHPGGETEAFF	TGCGCCAGCAGCCGGCACCCAGGGGGAGAAACTGAAGCTTTCTTT
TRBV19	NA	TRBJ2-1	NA	CASRRRESGFDEQFF	TGTGCCAGTAGAAGGAGGGAGTCCGGTTTCGATGAGCAGTTCTTC
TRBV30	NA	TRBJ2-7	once	CAWSPRQASYEQYF	TGTGCCTGGAGTCCTCGCCAGGCCTCCTACGAGCAGTACTTC
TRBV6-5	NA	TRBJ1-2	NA	CASYHIGQYYGYTF	TGTGCCAGTTATCACATCGGTCAGTACTATGGCTACACCTTC
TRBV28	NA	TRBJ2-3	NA	CASSLVRESTDTQYF	TGTGCCAGCAGTTTGGTGCGGGAAAGCACAGATACGCAGTATTTT
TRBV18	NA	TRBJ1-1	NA	CASSPPGFRGTEAFF	TGTGCCAGCTCACCACCCGGGTTCCGTGGCACTGAAGCTTTCTTT
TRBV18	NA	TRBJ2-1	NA	CASSPNWSYNEQFF	TGTGCCAGCTCGCCCAATTGGTCCTACAATGAGCAGTTCTTC
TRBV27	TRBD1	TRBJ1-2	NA	CASWTGSNYGYTF	TGTGCCTCCTGGACAGGTTCTAACTATGGCTACACCTTC
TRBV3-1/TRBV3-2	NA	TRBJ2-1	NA	CARNIPEQFF	TGTGCCAGAAACATTCCTGAGCAGTTCTTC
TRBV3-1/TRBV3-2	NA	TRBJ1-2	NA	CASSQGGRMRSYTF	TGTGCCAGCAGCCAAGGGGGACGGATGCGTTCCTACACCTTC
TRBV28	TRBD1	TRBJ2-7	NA	CASSLSISGMGQGAREQYF	TGTGCCAGCAGTTTATCAATTTCGGGTATGGGACAGGGGGCACGGGAGCAGTACTTC
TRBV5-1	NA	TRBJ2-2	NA	CASSLSQGGGELFF	TGCGCCAGCAGCTTGAGCCAGGGGGGCGGGGAGCTGTTTTTT
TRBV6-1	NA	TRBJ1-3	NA	CASSERDIPPSAIYF	TGTGCCAGCAGTGAAAGGGACATTCCTCCGTCCGCCATATATTTT
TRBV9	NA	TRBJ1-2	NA	CASSATGGTGTDGYTF	TGTGCCAGCAGCGCCACTGGGGGTACAGGGACGGATGGCTACACCTTC
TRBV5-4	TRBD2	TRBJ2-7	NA	CASSPRTSGAYEQYF	TGTGCCAGCAGCCCCCGAACTAGCGGGGCCTACGAGCAGTACTTC
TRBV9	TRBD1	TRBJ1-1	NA	CASSDGTDEAFF	TGTGCCAGCAGCGACGGGACAGATGAAGCTTTCTTT
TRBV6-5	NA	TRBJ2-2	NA	CASSSNTGELFF	TGTGCCAGCAGCTCGAACACCGGGGAGCTGTTTTTT
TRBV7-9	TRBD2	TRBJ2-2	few	CASSWASGRNTGELFF	TGTGCCAGCAGCTGGGCTAGCGGGAGGAACACCGGGGAGCTGTTTTTT
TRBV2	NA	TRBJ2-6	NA	CATTGQGSSGANVLTF	TGTGCCACCACCGGGCAGGGTAGCTCTGGGGCCAACGTCCTGACTTTC
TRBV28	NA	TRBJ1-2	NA	CASSVGLLNYGYTF	TGTGCCAGCAGTGTGGGACTTCTGAACTATGGCTACACCTTC
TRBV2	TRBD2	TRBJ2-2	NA	CASSLTSGRAAGELFF	TGTGCCAGCAGTCTGACTAGCGGGAGGGCTGCCGGGGAGCTGTTTTTT
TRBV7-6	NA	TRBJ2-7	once	CASSLVNSYEQYF	TGTGCCAGCAGCTTAGTAAACAGCTACGAGCAGTACTTC